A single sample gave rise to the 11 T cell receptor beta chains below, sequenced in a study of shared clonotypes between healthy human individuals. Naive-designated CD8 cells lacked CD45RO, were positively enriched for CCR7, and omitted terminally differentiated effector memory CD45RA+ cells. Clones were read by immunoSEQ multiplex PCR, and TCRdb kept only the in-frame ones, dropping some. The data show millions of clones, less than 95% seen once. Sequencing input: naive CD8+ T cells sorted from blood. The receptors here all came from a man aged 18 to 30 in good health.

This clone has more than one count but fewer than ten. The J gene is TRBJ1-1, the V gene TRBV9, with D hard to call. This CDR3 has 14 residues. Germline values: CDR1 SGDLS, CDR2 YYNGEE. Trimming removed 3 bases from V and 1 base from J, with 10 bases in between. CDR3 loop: CASSGKTTNTEAFF. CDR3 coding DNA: TGTGCCAGCAGCGGGAAAACGACGAACACTGAAGCTTTCTTT.

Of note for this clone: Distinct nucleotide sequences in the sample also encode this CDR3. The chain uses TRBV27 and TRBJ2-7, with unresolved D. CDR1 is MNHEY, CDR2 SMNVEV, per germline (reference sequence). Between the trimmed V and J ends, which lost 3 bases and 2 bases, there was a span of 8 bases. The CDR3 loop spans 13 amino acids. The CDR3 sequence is CASSFLGPYEQYF. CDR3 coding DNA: TGTGCCAGCAGTTTCCTGGGTCCCTACGAGCAGTACTTC.

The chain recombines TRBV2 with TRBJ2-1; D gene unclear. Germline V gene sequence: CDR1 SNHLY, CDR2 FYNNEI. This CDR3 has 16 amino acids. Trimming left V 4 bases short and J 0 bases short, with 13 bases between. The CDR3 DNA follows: TGTGCCAGCAGTGTTTCTGGCGGAAGCTCCTACAATGAGCAGTTCTTC. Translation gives CASSVSGGSSYNEQFF. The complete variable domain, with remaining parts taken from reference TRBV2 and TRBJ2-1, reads EPEVTQTPSHQVTQMGQEVILRCVPISNHLYFYWYRQILGQKVEFLVSFYNNEISEKSEIFDDQFSVERPDGSNFTLKIRSTKLEDSAMYFCASSVSGGSSYNEQFFGPGTRLTVL.

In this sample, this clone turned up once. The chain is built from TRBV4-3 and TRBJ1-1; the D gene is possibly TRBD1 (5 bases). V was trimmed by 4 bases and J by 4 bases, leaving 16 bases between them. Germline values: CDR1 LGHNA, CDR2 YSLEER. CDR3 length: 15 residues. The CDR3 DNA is TGCGCCAGCAGCCCACTCGGGTGGCAGGGCACTGAAGCTTTCTTT. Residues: CASSPLGWQGTEAFF.

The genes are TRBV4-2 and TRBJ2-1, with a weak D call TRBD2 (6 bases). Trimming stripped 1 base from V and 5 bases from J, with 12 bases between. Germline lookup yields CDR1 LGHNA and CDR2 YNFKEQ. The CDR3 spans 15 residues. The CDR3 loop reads CASSQGVADHNEQFF. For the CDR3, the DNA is TGTGCCAGCAGCCAAGGTGTAGCGGACCACAATGAGCAGTTCTTC.

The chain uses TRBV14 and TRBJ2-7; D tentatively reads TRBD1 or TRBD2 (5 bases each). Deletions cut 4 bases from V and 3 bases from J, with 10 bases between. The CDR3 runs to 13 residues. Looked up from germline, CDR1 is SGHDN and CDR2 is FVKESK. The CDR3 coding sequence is TGTGCCAGCAGCCGGGACGGACTCTACGAGCAGTACTTC. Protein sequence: CASSRDGLYEQYF.

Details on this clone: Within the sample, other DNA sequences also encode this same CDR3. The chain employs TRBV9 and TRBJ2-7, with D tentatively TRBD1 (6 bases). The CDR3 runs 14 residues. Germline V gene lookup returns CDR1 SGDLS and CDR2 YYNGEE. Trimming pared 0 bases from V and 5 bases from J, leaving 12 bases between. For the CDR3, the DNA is TGTGCCAGCAGCGTAGGGCAGGGGAGAAACGAGCAGTACTTC. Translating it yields CASSVGQGRNEQYF.

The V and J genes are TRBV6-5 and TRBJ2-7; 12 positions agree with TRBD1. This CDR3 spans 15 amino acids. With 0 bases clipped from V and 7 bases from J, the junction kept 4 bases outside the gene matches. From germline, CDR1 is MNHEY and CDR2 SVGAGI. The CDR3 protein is CASSYSGTGGAEQYF. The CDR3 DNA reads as TGTGCCAGCAGTTACTCTGGGACAGGGGGCGCGGAGCAGTACTTC.

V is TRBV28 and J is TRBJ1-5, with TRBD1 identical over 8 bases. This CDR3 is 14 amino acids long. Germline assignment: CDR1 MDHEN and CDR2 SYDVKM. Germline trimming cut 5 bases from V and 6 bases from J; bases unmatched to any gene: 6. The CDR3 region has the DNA TGTGCCAGCAGTCCCGGACAGGGCCCTCAGCCCCAGCATTTT. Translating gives CASSPGQGPQPQHF. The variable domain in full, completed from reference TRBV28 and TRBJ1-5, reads DVKVTQSSRYLVKRTGEKVFLECVQDMDHENMFWYRQDPGLGLRLIYFSYDVKMKEKGDIPEGYSVSREKKERFSLILESASTNQTSMYLCASSPGQGPQPQHFGDGTRLSIL.

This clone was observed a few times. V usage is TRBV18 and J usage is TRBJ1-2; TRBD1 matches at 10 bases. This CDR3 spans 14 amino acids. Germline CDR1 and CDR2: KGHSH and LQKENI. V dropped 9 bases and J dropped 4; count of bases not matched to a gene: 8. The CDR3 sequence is CASGPGQGIYGYTF. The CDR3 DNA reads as TGTGCCAGTGGACCGGGACAGGGGATCTATGGCTACACCTTC. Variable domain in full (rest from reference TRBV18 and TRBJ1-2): NAGVMQNPRHLVRRRGQEARLRCSPMKGHSHVYWYRQLPEEGLKFMVYLQKENIIDESGMPKERFSAEFPKEGPSILRIQQVVRGDSAAYFCASGPGQGIYGYTFGSGTRLTVV.

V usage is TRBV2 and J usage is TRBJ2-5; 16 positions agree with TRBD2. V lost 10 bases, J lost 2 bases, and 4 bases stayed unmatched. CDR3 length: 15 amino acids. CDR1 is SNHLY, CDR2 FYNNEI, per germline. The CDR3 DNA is TGTGCCACCCAGGGACTAGCGGGGGGGCAAGAGACCCAGTACTTC. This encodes CATQGLAGGQETQYF.